Listed below are T cell receptor beta chains from one sample, sequenced in a study of blood T cell repertoires in COVID-19. The repertoire was sequenced with immunoSEQ multiplex PCR; TCRdb's copy has only in-frame clones and lacks some. The table lists just over 95,000 clones, just over 90% of them singletons. What was sequenced was peripheral blood. These receptors all stem from a man over 45 with acute or convalescent COVID-19. Both conserved end residues are part of each CDR3. D genes are given only for firm matches. The size entry is marked missing in some rows and otherwise reads once, few, many or a size class.

D,V,size,J,CDR3
TRBD1,TRBV7-9,NA,TRBJ1-1,CASSLYTGVFGRAFF
NA,TRBV4-3,NA,TRBJ2-5,CASSQERGGTRQETQYF
TRBD1,TRBV27,once,TRBJ1-2,CASSSGQGSYGYTF
NA,TRBV6-5,NA,TRBJ2-7,CASQNSYEQYF
TRBD1,TRBV10-1,NA,TRBJ1-1,CASSGSGTGYTEAFF
NA,TRBV7-2,few,TRBJ2-3,CASSAPQGLADTQYF
TRBD2,TRBV11-2,NA,TRBJ2-1,CASSPREWAGGPSYNEQFF
NA,TRBV29-1,NA,TRBJ2-6,CSVPTAPSAGANVLTF
TRBD2,TRBV5-4,NA,TRBJ2-2,CASRSASSGRATGELFF
NA,TRBV11-2,NA,TRBJ2-1,CASSLAEPQFF
NA,TRBV18,once,TRBJ2-7,CASSPPGTFYEQYF
TRBD1,TRBV2,NA,TRBJ1-1,CATNGQARGMNTEAFF
NA,TRBV12-5,NA,TRBJ2-7,CASGLVQSGYEQYF
NA,TRBV6-1,NA,TRBJ1-1,CASSEGRALPTSEAFF
NA,TRBV18,NA,TRBJ1-3,CASSPDSSSGNTIYF
TRBD2,TRBV18,once,TRBJ2-1,CASSQDSGQQFF
NA,TRBV12-5,NA,TRBJ1-4,CASGAELTNEKLFF
TRBD2,TRBV7-2,NA,TRBJ2-7,CASSQRTSGYEQYF
TRBD2,TRBV3-1/TRBV3-2,once,TRBJ2-1,CASSEGFASGVYNEQFF
TRBD2,TRBV4-1,once,TRBJ2-5,CASSQVSGSGETQYF
NA,TRBV18,NA,TRBJ1-5,CASSRGNQPQHF
TRBD1,TRBV7-9,NA,TRBJ2-3,CASSLGTGPDTQYF
TRBD1,TRBV19,NA,TRBJ2-4,CASSIRDSLAKNIQYF
NA,TRBV6-5,few,TRBJ1-1,CASSPGQHTEAFF
TRBD2,TRBV15,NA,TRBJ2-2,CATSRGTSGRNGELFF
TRBD1,TRBV27,NA,TRBJ2-7,CASRSDRIAPTEQYF
NA,TRBV14,NA,TRBJ1-6,CASSRRTLRQGSNSPLHF
NA,TRBV15,NA,TRBJ1-2,CATSSVRGRAYGYTF
TRBD2,TRBV11-3,NA,TRBJ2-7,CASSLDSGRGVEQYF
TRBD1,TRBV6-5,NA,TRBJ2-7,CASSYSQDRAYEQYF
TRBD1,TRBV11-2,NA,TRBJ2-2,CASGGQGHTGELFF
TRBD1,TRBV5-1,once,TRBJ2-7,CASSWGQPSYEQYF
TRBD1,TRBV19,NA,TRBJ2-1,CASSGDRGFNEQFF
NA,TRBV6-4,NA,TRBJ2-3,CASSDRGPDTQYF
NA,TRBV9,NA,TRBJ2-2,CASSVGPAATGELFF
TRBD1,TRBV18,few,TRBJ2-2,CASSLIPTGGPTGELFF
NA,TRBV24-1,NA,TRBJ2-1,CATSDLQDSFYNEQFF
TRBD2,TRBV9,NA,TRBJ2-3,CASSADTVRGVGGTDTQYF
TRBD1,TRBV19,NA,TRBJ1-5,CASSGQGAVQPQHF
NA,TRBV6-6,NA,TRBJ1-5,CASSYSAGGGNQPQHF
TRBD1,TRBV5-4,few,TRBJ1-2,CASSDRVNYGYTF
NA,TRBV2,NA,TRBJ2-7,CASSTASAFYEQYF
TRBD2,TRBV7-9,NA,TRBJ2-7,CASSWTSGNEQYF
NA,TRBV10-3,NA,TRBJ2-7,CATLRGPSDYEQYF
NA,TRBV3-1/TRBV3-2,NA,TRBJ2-3,CASSQTGTDTQYF
TRBD1,TRBV5-1,NA,TRBJ1-4,CASGHRGDDEKLFF
NA,TRBV7-6,NA,TRBJ1-1,CASSRAGEGTEAFF
NA,TRBV18,few,TRBJ2-4,CASAWAGGNIQYF
NA,TRBV15,NA,TRBJ2-3,CATSLNTDTQYF
TRBD2,TRBV18,NA,TRBJ2-1,CASSPSGGLAGGDEQFF
NA,TRBV6-1,NA,TRBJ1-2,CASSEAHASYGYTF
NA,TRBV21-1,NA,TRBJ2-5,CASSKRPGNQETQYF
NA,TRBV11-3,NA,TRBJ2-7,CASRSSGTPYEQYF
NA,TRBV5-3,NA,TRBJ1-6,CARRPGPGGYNSPLHF
TRBD2,TRBV19,NA,TRBJ2-1,CASSIERTSFYNEQFF
TRBD2,TRBV6-6,NA,TRBJ2-4,CASSYDGTSWDIQYF